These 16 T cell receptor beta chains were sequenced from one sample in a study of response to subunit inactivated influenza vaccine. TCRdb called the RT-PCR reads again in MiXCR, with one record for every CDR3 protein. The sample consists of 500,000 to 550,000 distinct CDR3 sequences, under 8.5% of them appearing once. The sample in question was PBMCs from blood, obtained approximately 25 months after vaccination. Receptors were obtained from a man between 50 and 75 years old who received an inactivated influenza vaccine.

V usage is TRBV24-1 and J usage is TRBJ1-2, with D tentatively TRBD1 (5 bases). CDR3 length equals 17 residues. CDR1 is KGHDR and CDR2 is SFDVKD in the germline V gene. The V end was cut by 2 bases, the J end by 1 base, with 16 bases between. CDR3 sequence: CATSDSRPGTVNYGYTF. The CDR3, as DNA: TGTGCCACCAGTGATTCCCGACCCGGGACGGTTAACTATGGCTACACCTTC.

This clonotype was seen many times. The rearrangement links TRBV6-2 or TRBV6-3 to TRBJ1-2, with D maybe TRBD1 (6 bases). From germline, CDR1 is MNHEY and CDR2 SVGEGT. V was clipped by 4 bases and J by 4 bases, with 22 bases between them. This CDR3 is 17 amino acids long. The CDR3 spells CASSLLTGHRVGYGYTF. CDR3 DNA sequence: TGTGCCAGCAGTTTGTTGACAGGCCACAGGGTTGGCTATGGCTACACCTTC.

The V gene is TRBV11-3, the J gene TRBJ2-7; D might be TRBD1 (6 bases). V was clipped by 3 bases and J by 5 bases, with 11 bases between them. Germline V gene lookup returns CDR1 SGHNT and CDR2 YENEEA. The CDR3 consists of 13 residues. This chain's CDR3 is CASSLGARDEQYF. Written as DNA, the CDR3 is TGTGCCAGCAGCTTGGGGGCGCGGGACGAGCAGTACTTC.

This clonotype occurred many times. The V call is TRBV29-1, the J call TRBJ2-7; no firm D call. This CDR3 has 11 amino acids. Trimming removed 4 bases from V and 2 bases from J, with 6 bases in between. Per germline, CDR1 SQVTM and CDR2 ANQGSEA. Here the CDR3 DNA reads TGCAGCGTTGGTTCCACCTACGAGCAGTACTTC. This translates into CSVGSTYEQYF.

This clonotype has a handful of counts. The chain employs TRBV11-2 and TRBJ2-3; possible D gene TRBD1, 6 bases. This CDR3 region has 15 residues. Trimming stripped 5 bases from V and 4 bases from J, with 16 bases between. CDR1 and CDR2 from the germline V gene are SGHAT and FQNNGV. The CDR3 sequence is CASSLNRVTPDTQYF. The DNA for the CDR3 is TGTGCCAGCAGCCTAAACAGGGTTACCCCAGATACGCAGTATTTT.

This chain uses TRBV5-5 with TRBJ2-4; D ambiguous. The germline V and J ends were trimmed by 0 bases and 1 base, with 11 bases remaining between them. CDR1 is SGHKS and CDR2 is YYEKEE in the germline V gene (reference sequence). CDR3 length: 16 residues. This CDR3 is CASSLGDDVAKNIQYF. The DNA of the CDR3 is TGTGCCAGCAGCTTGGGGGATGATGTGGCCAAAAACATTCAGTACTTC.

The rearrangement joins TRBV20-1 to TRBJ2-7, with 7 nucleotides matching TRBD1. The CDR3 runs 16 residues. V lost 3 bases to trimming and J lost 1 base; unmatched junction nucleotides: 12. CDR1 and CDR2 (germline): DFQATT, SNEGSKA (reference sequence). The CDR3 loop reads CSAREFRTGRSYEQYF. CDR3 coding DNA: TGCAGTGCTAGGGAATTTAGGACAGGCAGGTCCTACGAGCAGTACTTC.

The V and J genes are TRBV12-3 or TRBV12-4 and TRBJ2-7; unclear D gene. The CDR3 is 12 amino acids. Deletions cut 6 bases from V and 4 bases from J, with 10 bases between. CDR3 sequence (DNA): TGTGCCAGCAGGTTCAGCCGGTACGAGCAGTACTTC. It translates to CASRFSRYEQYF.

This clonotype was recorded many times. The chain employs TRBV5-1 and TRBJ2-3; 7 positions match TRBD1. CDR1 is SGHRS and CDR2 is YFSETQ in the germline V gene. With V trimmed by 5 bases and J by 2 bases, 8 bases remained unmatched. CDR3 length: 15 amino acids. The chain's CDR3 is CASRSGTELTDTQYF. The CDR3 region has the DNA TGCGCCAGCAGATCCGGGACAGAACTCACAGATACGCAGTATTTT.

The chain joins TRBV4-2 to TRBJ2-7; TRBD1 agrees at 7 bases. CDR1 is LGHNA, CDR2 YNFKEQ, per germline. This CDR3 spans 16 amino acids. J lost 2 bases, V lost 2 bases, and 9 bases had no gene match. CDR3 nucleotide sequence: TGTGCCAGCAGCCAATTAGGGGGCGGGTCGACCTACGAGCAGTACTTC. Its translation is CASSQLGGGSTYEQYF.

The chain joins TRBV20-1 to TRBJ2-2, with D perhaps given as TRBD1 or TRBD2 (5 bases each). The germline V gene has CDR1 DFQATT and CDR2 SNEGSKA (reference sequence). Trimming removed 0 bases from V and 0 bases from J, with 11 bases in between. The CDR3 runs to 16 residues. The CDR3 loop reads CSARDKRGSNTGELFF. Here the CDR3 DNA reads TGCAGTGCTAGAGATAAGAGGGGATCGAACACCGGGGAGCTGTTTTTT.

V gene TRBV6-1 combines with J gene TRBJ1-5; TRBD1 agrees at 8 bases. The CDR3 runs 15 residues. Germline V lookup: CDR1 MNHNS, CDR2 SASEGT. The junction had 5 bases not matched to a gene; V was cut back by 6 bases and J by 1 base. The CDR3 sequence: CASRTGEVSNQPQHF. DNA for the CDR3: TGTGCCAGCAGGACAGGGGAGGTAAGCAATCAGCCCCAGCATTTT.

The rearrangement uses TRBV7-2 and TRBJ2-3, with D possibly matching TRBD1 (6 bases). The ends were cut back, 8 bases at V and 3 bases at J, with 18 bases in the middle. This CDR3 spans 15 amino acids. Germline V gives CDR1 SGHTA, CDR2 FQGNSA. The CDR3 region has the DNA TGTGCCAGCCGCACCAAATACAGGGAAACAGATACGCAGTATTTT. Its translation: CASRTKYRETDTQYF.

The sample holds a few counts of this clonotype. The CDR3 coding sequence is TGTGCCAGCAGTGAAGCCCGACAGGCACACATGAACACTGAAGCTTTCTTT. Translation gives CASSEARQAHMNTEAFF. The rearrangement links TRBV6-1 to TRBJ1-1; D may be TRBD1 (6 bases). The V and J ends lost 0 bases and 0 bases respectively, with 14 bases between them. This CDR3 is 17 amino acids long. In germline, CDR1 is MNHNS, CDR2 SASEGT.

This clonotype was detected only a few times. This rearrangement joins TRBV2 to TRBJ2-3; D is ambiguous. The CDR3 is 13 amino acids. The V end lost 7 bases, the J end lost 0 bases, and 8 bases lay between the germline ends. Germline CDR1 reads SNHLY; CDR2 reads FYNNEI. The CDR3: CASNPPSTDTQYF. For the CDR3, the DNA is TGTGCCAGCAATCCACCTAGCACAGATACGCAGTATTTT.

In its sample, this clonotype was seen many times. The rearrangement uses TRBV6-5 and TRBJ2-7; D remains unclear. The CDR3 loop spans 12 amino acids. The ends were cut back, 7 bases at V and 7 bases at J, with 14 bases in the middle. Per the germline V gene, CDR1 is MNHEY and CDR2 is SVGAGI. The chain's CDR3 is CASTTASREQYF. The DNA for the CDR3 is TGTGCCAGCACCACAGCCTCTCGGGAGCAGTACTTC.